This TCR beta chain emerged from a study of blood T cell repertoires in COVID-19. About the study: The study drew acute and convalescent COVID-19 samples from the United States, Italy and Spain. T cells, B-cell-depleted T cells, or PBMCs supplied cDNA or gDNA.

V was trimmed by 5 bases and J by 8 bases, leaving 10 bases between them. The CDR3 is 12 residues long. The V gene's germline CDR1 is SGHVS and CDR2 FQNEAQ. Patients in Seattle were enrolled during active infection, then followed longitudinally. The data were produced by immunoSEQ multiplex PCR, yet TCRdb's version contains in-frame clones alone and is incomplete. The sample has about 130,000 clones, approximately 85% seen once. The chain combines TRBV7-8 with TRBJ2-1; D perhaps matches TRBD1 (5 bases). The specimen was peripheral blood. This receptor was identified in a man aged 25 to 40 with COVID-19, enrolled during active disease. In DNA, the CDR3 is TGTGCCAGCAGCCTCGCAGGGCATGAGCAGTTCTTC. Residues: CASSLAGHEQFF.